This T cell receptor beta chain is from a study of cytomegalovirus exposure and HLA in healthy donors. The ends lost 5 bases at V and 0 bases at J; junction bases unmatched: 6. CDR1 is SGHAT and CDR2 is FQNNGV in the germline V gene. The CDR3 has 16 residues. Study results and caveats: Analysis performed later found roughly 17,000 TCR beta sequences associated with HLA alleles at 0.05 false discovery rate. In a later analysis, an Asian-associated ancestry cluster reportedly showed fewer N-insertions than the approximately 610-donor mean. TRBV6-2, TRBV6-3 and other indistinguishable V segments were excluded.

PCR amplification relied on 60 Vbeta primers (plus 13 Jbeta primers). Clones were read by immunoSEQ multiplex PCR, and TCRdb kept only the in-frame ones, dropping some. The data contain some 150,000 clones, just under 80% of them singletons. Concerning this clone itself: Its antigen remains unknown.

The V and J genes are TRBV11-2 and TRBJ2-3; TRBD1 aligns across 9 bases. The sample taken for sequencing was PBMCs. The clonotype originates from a male donor in good health and CMV-seronegative. The DNA for the CDR3 is TGTGCCAGCAGCCCGGGACAGGGAACTAGCACAGATACGCAGTATTTT. This encodes CASSPGQGTSTDTQYF.